The present entry profiles one T cell receptor beta chain with its context. This table comes from immunoSEQ multiplex PCR, and its TCRdb copy is limited to in-frame clones, with some not included. The table records 100,000 to 150,000 clones, less than 90% of them present only once. The data belong to a study of blood T cell repertoires in COVID-19. Study in general: Sites across the United States, Italy and Spain contributed samples from acute and convalescent COVID-19.

This CDR3 is built from 15 residues. With 6 bases clipped from V and 2 bases from J, the junction kept 7 bases outside the gene matches. Germline loops: CDR1 ENHRY, CDR2 SYGVKD. The chain is built from TRBV10-3 and TRBJ1-2; 9 nucleotides line up with TRBD1. This receptor was obtained from a woman aged 45-65 years who had recovered from COVID-19. The sample taken for sequencing was PBMCs or T cells enriched from blood (not recorded which). The CDR3 loop is CAIRLTGGENYGYTF. CDR3 coding DNA: TGTGCCATCAGACTAACAGGGGGCGAGAACTATGGCTACACCTTC.